This T cell receptor beta chain was captured by sequencing in a study of neoadjuvant nivolumab and ipilimumab in lung cancer. Study outcomes and limitations: Only two of four nivolumab-treated tumors gained richness and clonality by surgery.

The length of the CDR3 is 13 residues. Germline CDR1 is SQVTM and CDR2 is ANQGSEA. V was shortened by 5 bases and J by 5 bases, with 13 bases between the two germline ends. A note on this clone: Its target is not known.

Clones were read by immunoSEQ multiplex PCR, and TCRdb kept only the in-frame ones, dropping some. The sample has about 20,000 clones, about 90% seen once; the top ten hold approximately 2.1%. The sequence came from an adult with non-small cell lung cancer. This sample comprised peripheral blood, obtained before neoadjuvant nivolumab, alone or with ipilimumab. The chain links TRBV29-1 to TRBJ1-5, with D unresolved. As DNA, the CDR3 is TGCAGCGTTCCCGGAACAGCACATCAGCCCCAGCATTTT. Translating it yields CSVPGTAHQPQHF. The complete variable domain, with remaining parts taken from reference TRBV29-1 and TRBJ1-5, reads SAVISQKPSRDICQRGTSLTIQCQVDSQVTMMFWYRQQPGQSLTLIATANQGSEATYESGFVIDKFPISRPNLTFSTLTVSNMSPEDSSIYLCSVPGTAHQPQHFGDGTRLSIL.